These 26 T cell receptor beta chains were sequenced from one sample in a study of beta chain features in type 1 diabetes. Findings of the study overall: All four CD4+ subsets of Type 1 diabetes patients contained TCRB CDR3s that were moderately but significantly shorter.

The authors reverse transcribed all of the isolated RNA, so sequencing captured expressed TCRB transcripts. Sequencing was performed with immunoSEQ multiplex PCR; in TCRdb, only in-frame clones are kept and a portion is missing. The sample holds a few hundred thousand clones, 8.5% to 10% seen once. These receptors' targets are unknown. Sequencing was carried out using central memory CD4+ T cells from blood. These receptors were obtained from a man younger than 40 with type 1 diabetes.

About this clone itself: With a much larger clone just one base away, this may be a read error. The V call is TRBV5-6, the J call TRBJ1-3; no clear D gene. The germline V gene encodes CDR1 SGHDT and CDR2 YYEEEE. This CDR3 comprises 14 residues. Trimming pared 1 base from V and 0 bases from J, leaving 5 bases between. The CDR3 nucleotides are TGTGCCAGCAGCTTGAGAAGCTCTGGAAACACCATATATTTT. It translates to CASSLRSSGNTIYF. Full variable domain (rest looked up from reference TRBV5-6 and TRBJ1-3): DAGVTQSPTHLIKTRGQQVTLRCSPKSGHDTVSWYQQALGQGPQFIFQYYEEEERQRGNFPDRFSGHQFPNYSSELNVNALLLGDSALYLCASSLRSSGNTIYFGEGSWLTVV.

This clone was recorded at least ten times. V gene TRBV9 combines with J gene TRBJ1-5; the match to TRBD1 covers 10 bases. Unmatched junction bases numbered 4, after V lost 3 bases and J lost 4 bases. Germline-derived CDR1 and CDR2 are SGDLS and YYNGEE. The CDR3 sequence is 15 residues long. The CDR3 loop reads CASSGGTGENQPQHF. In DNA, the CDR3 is TGTGCCAGCAGCGGGGGGACAGGGGAAAATCAGCCCCAGCATTTT.

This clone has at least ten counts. The CDR3 sequence: CASSTGLLGEQFF. The CDR3 DNA reads TGTGCCAGCAGTACTGGACTGCTGGGTGAGCAGTTCTTC. The chain links TRBV2 to TRBJ2-1, with D possibly matching TRBD2 (5 bases). CDR3 length: 13 amino acids. The V gene's germline CDR1 is SNHLY and CDR2 FYNNEI. Trimming took off 5 bases at V and 9 bases at J, with 14 bases between the two ends.

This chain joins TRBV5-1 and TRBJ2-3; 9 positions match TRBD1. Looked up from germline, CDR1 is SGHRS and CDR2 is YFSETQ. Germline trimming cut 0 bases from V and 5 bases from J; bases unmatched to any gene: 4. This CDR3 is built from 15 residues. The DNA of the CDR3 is TGCGCCAGCAGCTTGGACAGGGGGCGATTAGATACGCAGTATTTT. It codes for CASSLDRGRLDTQYF.

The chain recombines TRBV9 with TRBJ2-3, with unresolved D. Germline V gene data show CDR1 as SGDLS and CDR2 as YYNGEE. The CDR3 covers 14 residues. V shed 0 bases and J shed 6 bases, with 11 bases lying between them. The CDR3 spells CASSVGGPVDTQYF. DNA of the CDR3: TGTGCCAGCAGCGTAGGGGGTCCTGTGGATACGCAGTATTTT. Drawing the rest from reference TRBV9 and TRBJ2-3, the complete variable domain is DSGVTQTPKHLITATGQRVTLRCSPRSGDLSVYWYQQSLDQGLQFLIQYYNGEERAKGNILERFSAQQFPDLHSELNLSSLELGDSALYFCASSVGGPVDTQYFGPGTRLTVL.

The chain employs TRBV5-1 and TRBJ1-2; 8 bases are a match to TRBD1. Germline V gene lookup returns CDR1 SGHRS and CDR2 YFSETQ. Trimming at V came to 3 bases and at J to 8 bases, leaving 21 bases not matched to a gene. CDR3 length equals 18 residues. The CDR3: CASSWGRQGTYQVMGYTF. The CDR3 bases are TGCGCCAGCAGCTGGGGACGACAGGGGACCTACCAGGTGATGGGCTACACCTTC.

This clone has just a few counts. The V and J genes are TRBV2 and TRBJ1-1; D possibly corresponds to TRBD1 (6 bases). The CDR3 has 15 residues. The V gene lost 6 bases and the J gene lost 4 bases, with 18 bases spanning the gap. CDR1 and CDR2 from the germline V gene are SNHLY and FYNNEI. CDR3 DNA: TGTGCCAGCAGAAGATCGGGGGCGGGGGCCACTGAAGCTTTCTTT. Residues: CASRRSGAGATEAFF.

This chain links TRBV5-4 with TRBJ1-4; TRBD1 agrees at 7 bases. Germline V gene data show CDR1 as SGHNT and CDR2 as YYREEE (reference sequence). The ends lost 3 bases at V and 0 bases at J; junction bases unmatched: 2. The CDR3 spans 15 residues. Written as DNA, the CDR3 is TGTGCCAGCAGCTACACAGGGGCAACTAATGAAAAACTGTTTTTT. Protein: CASSYTGATNEKLFF.

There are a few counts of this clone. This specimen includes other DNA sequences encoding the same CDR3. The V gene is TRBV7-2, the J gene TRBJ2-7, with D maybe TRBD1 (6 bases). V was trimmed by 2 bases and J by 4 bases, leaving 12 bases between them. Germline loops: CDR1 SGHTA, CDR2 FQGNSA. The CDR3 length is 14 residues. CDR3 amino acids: CASSLRQGWYEQYF. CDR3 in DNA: TGTGCCAGCAGCTTAAGGCAGGGGTGGTACGAGCAGTACTTC. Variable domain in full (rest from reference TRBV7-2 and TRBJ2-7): GAGVSQSPSNKVTEKGKDVELRCDPISGHTALYWYRQSLGQGLEFLIYFQGNSAPDKSGLPSDRFSAERTGGSVSTLTIQRTQQEDSAVYLCASSLRQGWYEQYFGPGTRLTVT.

The CDR3 reads CASSYPWALTSTDTQYF. In DNA form, the CDR3 reads TGTGCCAGCTCATACCCCTGGGCCTTAACTAGCACAGATACGCAGTATTTT. The J gene is TRBJ2-3, the V gene TRBV28; D is ambiguous. V was trimmed by 8 bases and J by 0 bases, leaving 21 bases between them. This CDR3 has 17 residues. Germline V gene lookup returns CDR1 MDHEN and CDR2 SYDVKM.

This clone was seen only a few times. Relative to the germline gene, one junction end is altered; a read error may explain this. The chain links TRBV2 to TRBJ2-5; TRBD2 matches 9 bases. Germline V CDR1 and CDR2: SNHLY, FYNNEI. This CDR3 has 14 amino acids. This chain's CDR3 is CATSDELAGETQYF. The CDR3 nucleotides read TGTGCCACCAGTGATGAACTAGCGGGAGAGACCCAGTACTTC.

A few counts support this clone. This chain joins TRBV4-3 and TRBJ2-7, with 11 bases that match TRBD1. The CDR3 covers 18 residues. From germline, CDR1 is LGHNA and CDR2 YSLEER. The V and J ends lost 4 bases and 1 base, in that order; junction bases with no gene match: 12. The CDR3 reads CASSRARVGTGGSYEQYF. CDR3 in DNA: TGCGCCAGCAGCCGGGCCCGAGTTGGGACAGGGGGATCCTACGAGCAGTACTTC.

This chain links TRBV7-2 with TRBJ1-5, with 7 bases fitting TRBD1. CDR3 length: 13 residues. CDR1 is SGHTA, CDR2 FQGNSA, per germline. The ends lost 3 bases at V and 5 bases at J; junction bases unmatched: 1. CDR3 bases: TGTGCCAGCAGCTTTGGGACAGATCAGCCCCAGCATTTT. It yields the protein CASSFGTDQPQHF.

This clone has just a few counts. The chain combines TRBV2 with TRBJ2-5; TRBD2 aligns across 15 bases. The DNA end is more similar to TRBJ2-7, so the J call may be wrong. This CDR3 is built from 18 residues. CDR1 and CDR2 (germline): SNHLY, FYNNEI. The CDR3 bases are TGTGCCAGCAGTGCATTTCTAGGACTAGCGGGAGGGCAAGGCGAGCAGTACTTC. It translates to CASSAFLGLAGGQGEQYF.

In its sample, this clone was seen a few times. The CDR3 spells CASRDRGNQETQYF. In DNA, the CDR3 is TGTGCCAGCAGAGACAGGGGGAATCAAGAGACCCAGTACTTC. The rearrangement uses TRBV25-1 and TRBJ2-5; 9 bases are shared with TRBD1. The CDR3 is 14 amino acids. Germline CDR1 is MGHDK and CDR2 is SYGVNS. Trimming took 6 bases from V and 2 from J; bases not matched to a gene: 4.

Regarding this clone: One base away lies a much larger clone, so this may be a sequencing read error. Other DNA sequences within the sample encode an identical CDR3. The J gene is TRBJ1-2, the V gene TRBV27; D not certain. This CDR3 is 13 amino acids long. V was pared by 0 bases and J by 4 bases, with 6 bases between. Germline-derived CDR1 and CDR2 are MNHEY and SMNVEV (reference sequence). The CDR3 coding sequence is TGTGCCAGCAGTTTATCCGGGAGCTATGGCTACACCTTC. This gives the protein CASSLSGSYGYTF.

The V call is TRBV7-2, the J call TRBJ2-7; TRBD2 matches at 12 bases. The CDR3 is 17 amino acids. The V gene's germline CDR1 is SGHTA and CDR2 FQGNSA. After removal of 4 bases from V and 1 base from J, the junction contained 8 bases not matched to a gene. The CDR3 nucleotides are TGTGCCAGCAGCTCCATACTAGCGGGAGGTTGGTCCTACGAGCAGTACTTC. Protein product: CASSSILAGGWSYEQYF.

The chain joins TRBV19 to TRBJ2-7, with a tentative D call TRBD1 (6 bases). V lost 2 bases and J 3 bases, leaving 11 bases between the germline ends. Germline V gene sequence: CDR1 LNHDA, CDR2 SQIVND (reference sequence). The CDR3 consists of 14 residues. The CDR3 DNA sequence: TGTGCCAGTAGTATACCGGACAGCGGCTACGAGCAGTACTTC. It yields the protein CASSIPDSGYEQYF.

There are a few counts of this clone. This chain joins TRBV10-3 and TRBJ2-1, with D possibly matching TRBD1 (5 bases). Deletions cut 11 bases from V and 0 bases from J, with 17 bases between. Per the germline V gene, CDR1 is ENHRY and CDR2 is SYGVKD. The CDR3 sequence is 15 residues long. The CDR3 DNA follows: TGTGCCGTAAGGACGGCTGACAGCTCCTACAATGAGCAGTTCTTC. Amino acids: CAVRTADSSYNEQFF.

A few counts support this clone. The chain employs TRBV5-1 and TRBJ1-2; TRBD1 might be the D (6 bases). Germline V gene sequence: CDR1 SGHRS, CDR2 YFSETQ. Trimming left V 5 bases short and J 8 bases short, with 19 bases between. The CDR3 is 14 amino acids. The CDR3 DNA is TGCGCCAGCAGGCATCGGGACAATGCTGAAGGCTACACCTTC. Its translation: CASRHRDNAEGYTF.

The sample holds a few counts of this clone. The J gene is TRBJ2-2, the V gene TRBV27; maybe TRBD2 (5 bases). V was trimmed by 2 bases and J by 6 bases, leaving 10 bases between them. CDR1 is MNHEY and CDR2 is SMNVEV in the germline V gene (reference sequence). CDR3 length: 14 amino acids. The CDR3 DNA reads TGTGCCAGCAGTTTAGAAGAGGGATCCGGGGAGCTGTTTTTT. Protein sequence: CASSLEEGSGELFF.

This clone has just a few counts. The CDR3 sequence is CASTKRINQPQHF. The CDR3 coding sequence is TGTGCCAGTACCAAAAGGATCAATCAGCCCCAGCATTTT. The gene calls are TRBV19 and TRBJ1-5; D is uncertain. This CDR3 has 13 amino acids. Trimming took off 7 bases at V and 3 bases at J, with 10 bases between the two ends. Germline assignment: CDR1 LNHDA and CDR2 SQIVND (reference sequence).

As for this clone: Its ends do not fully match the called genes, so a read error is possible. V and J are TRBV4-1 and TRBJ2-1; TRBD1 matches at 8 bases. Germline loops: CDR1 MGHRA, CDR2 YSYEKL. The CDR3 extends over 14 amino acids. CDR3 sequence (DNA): TGTGCCAGCAGCCAACCCCAGGGGGCCAATGAGCAGTTCTTC. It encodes CASSQPQGANEQFF.

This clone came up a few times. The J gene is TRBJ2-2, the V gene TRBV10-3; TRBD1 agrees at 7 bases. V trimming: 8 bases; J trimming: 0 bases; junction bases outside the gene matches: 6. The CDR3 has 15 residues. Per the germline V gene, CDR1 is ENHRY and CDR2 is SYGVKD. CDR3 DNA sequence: TGTGCCATCCCCCGACAGGGACCGAACACCGGGGAGCTGTTTTTT. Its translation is CAIPRQGPNTGELFF.

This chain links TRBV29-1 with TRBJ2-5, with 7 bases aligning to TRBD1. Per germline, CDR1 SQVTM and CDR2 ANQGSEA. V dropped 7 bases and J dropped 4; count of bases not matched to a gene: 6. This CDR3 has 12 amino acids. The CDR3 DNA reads TGCAGCGGGGGACAGAACCCAGAGACCCAGTACTTC. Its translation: CSGGQNPETQYF.

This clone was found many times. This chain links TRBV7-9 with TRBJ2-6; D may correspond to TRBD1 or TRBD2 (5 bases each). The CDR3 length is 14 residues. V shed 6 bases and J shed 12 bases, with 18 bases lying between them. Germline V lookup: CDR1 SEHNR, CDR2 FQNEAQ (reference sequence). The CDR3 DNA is TGTGCCAGCAGTCCCTACTTGTTCGGGGCCGTCCTGACTTTC. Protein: CASSPYLFGAVLTF. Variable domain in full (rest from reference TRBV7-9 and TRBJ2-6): DTGVSQNPRHKITKRGQNVTFRCDPISEHNRLYWYRQTLGQGPEFLTYFQNEAQLEKSRLLSDRFSAERPKGSFSTLEIQRTEQGDSAMYLCASSPYLFGAVLTFGAGSRLTVL.